This is a list of T cell receptor beta chains from one sample in a study of blood T cell repertoires in COVID-19. Clones were read by immunoSEQ multiplex PCR, and TCRdb kept only the in-frame ones, dropping some. The sample contains 250,000 to 300,000 clones, roughly four fifths of which appear only once. The sample was PBMCs or T cells enriched from blood (not recorded which). All receptors derive from a man younger than 40 with acute COVID-19. Both conserved end residues are part of each CDR3. The D gene is left open where the match is weak. Clone sizes are given selectively: once, few, many, or a class where the clone is expanded.

clone_size j_call d_call v_call cdr3_aa cdr3_nt
many TRBJ2-1 . TRBV5-1 CASSPRLGPLGEQFF TGTGCCAGCAGCCCCCGGCTAGGTCCGCTGGGTGAGCAGTTCTTC
. TRBJ2-1 TRBD1 TRBV24-1 CATSDPGTGGYNEQFF TGTGCCACCAGTGACCCCGGGACAGGGGGCTACAATGAGCAGTTCTTC
. TRBJ1-3 . TRBV7-2 CASSAGPTLLSGNTIYF TGTGCCAGCAGCGCGGGACCGACCCTTCTCTCTGGAAACACCATATATTTT
. TRBJ1-1 . TRBV11-3 CASSLGVNTEAFF TGTGCCAGCAGCTTAGGAGTGAACACTGAAGCTTTCTTT
. TRBJ2-3 . TRBV7-9 CASSWGAGGTDTQYF TGTGCCAGCAGTTGGGGAGCGGGCGGTACAGATACGCAGTATTTT
. TRBJ1-2 . TRBV19 CASRGGLYGYTF TGTGCCAGTAGGGGCGGACTATATGGCTACACCTTC
. TRBJ1-3 . TRBV4-3 CASSLQAVLAGNTIYF TGCGCCAGCAGCCTTCAAGCTGTTTTGGCTGGAAACACCATATATTTT
. TRBJ1-2 TRBD1 TRBV6-5 CASSKGTGGNYGYTF TGTGCCAGCAGCAAGGGGACAGGGGGGAACTATGGCTACACCTTC
. TRBJ2-1 TRBD2 TRBV6-2/TRBV6-3 CASSGTSESDEQFF TGTGCCAGCAGCGGGACTAGCGAGTCGGATGAGCAGTTCTTC
few TRBJ1-2 . TRBV2 CASSGAPSSMGYTF TGTGCCAGCAGTGGGGCTCCGAGTAGTATGGGCTACACCTTC
. TRBJ2-1 TRBD1 TRBV11-3 CASSPRGTAYNEQFF TGTGCCAGCAGCCCCCGAGGGACAGCTTACAATGAGCAGTTCTTC
. TRBJ2-2 . TRBV24-1 CATSDRQWTGELFF TGTGCCACCAGTGATAGACAATGGACCGGGGAGCTGTTTTTT
few TRBJ1-4 TRBD1 TRBV4-2 CASSHGGGTGDEKLFF TGTGCCAGCAGCCATGGAGGAGGGACAGGTGACGAAAAACTGTTTTTT
. TRBJ1-1 TRBD1 TRBV18 CASSPSGPGGGTEAFF TGTGCCAGCTCACCGTCGGGCCCAGGGGGCGGTACTGAAGCTTTCTTT
. TRBJ1-1 . TRBV6-5 CASSPQGRRNTEAFF TGTGCCAGCAGCCCACAGGGACGGCGGAACACTGAAGCTTTCTTT
. TRBJ2-5 . TRBV18 CASSPRLPTGQETQYF TGTGCCAGCTCACCCCGACTTCCTACGGGGCAAGAGACCCAGTACTTC
. TRBJ1-1 TRBD1 TRBV9 CASSVTGQLSAEAFF TGTGCCAGCAGCGTCACGGGACAGCTCTCCGCTGAAGCTTTCTTT
. TRBJ1-1 TRBD1 TRBV29-1 CSGRGQANTEAFF TGCAGCGGAAGGGGGCAAGCGAACACTGAAGCTTTCTTT
. TRBJ1-5 . TRBV4-1 CASSQDPGRMNQPQHF TGCGCCAGCAGCCAAGATCCAGGGCGGATGAATCAGCCCCAGCATTTT
many TRBJ1-5 . TRBV4-2 CASSQSTGFYSNQPQHF TGTGCCAGCAGCCAGAGTACAGGGTTTTACAGCAATCAGCCCCAGCATTTT
few TRBJ2-3 . TRBV28 CASSFLGGRRTDTQYF TGTGCCAGCAGTTTTTTGGGGGGGCGCCGCACAGATACGCAGTATTTT
. TRBJ1-4 . TRBV6-5 CASSSRVNEKLFF TGTGCCAGCAGTTCTCGGGTTAATGAAAAACTGTTTTTT
. TRBJ1-5 . TRBV24-1 CATEGSGNQPQHF TGTGCCACCGAGGGAAGTGGCAATCAGCCCCAGCATTTT
once TRBJ2-5 TRBD1 TRBV6-5 CASSYSGTGIQETQYF TGTGCCAGCAGTTACTCTGGGACAGGGATACAAGAGACCCAGTACTTC
. TRBJ2-1 . TRBV24-1 CATSDPLYNEQFF TGTGCCACCAGTGACCCACTTTACAATGAGCAGTTCTTC
. TRBJ2-1 TRBD1 TRBV7-3 CASSSGGWDNEQFF TGTGCCAGCAGTTCAGGGGGCTGGGACAATGAGCAGTTCTTC
. TRBJ1-1 . TRBV18 CASSLAGTGGTEAFF TGTGCCAGCTCACTAGCCGGGACGGGGGGGACTGAAGCTTTCTTT
. TRBJ1-2 . TRBV3-1/TRBV3-2 CASSPTLPRALNYGYTF TGTGCCAGCAGCCCCACCCTCCCCAGGGCGCTTAACTATGGCTACACCTTC
. TRBJ1-5 . TRBV28 CASSFPGVQPQHF TGTGCCAGCAGTTTTCCCGGGGTTCAGCCCCAGCATTTT
once TRBJ1-3 . TRBV9 CASSVTVAGNTIYF TGTGCCAGCAGCGTGACAGTTGCTGGAAACACCATATATTTT
. TRBJ1-1 . TRBV14 CASSQETAGAEAFF TGTGCCAGCAGCCAAGAGACGGCGGGAGCTGAAGCTTTCTTT
once TRBJ2-1 . TRBV19 CASSIGGYEQFF TGTGCCAGTAGTATAGGCGGTTATGAGCAGTTCTTC
. TRBJ1-1 . TRBV7-9 CASSPEGLIPGSTEAFF TGTGCCAGCAGCCCAGAGGGACTTATCCCAGGGAGCACTGAAGCTTTCTTT
. TRBJ1-6 . TRBV7-3 CASSLIAGSPLHF TGCGCCAGCAGCTTAATTGCCGGGTCACCCCTCCACTTT
. TRBJ2-2 TRBD2 TRBV3-1/TRBV3-2 CASSQSAGAGELFF TGTGCCAGCAGCCAGTCAGCGGGAGCCGGGGAGCTGTTTTTT
few TRBJ2-1 . TRBV11-2 CASSPRGSGGYNEQFF TGTGCCAGCAGCCCTCGAGGGAGCGGAGGCTACAATGAGCAGTTCTTC
. TRBJ1-2 TRBD1 TRBV24-1 CATSDGTPGTGGGYTF TGTGCCACCAGTGATGGGACTCCCGGGACAGGGGGCGGCTACACCTTC
. TRBJ2-1 TRBD2 TRBV7-3 CASSPHGSSGGRGNEQFF TGTGCCAGCAGCCCACATGGGTCTAGCGGGGGGAGAGGGAATGAGCAGTTCTTC
. TRBJ1-2 . TRBV30 CAWSITRRAYGYTF TGTGCCTGGAGTATCACCAGGCGAGCCTATGGCTACACCTTC
. TRBJ1-1 . TRBV9 CASSPDPTGNTEAFF TGTGCCAGCAGCCCCGACCCGACAGGGAACACTGAAGCTTTCTTT
. TRBJ2-1 TRBD2 TRBV30 CAWSVVSGISGEQFF TGTGCCTGGAGTGTAGTTAGCGGGATTTCTGGTGAGCAGTTCTTC
few TRBJ2-1 TRBD2 TRBV19 CASSIELGLGYNEQFF TGTGCCAGTAGTATAGAGCTAGGACTAGGGTACAATGAGCAGTTCTTC
few TRBJ2-1 TRBD2 TRBV11-1 CASSPFSGGIYNEQFF TGTGCCAGCAGCCCGTTTAGCGGGGGGATCTACAATGAGCAGTTCTTC
many TRBJ1-1 TRBD1 TRBV5-1 CASSLYGTGVMNTEAFF TGTGCCAGCAGCTTATATGGGACAGGGGTCATGAACACTGAAGCTTTCTTT
few TRBJ1-1 TRBD1 TRBV11-3 CASSLGGDRNTEAFF TGTGCCAGCAGCTTAGGCGGGGACAGAAACACTGAAGCTTTCTTT
. TRBJ1-4 . TRBV10-2 CASSESLSGQGLPREKLFF TGCGCCAGCAGTGAGTCCTTGTCAGGACAAGGCCTACCGCGTGAAAAACTGTTTTTT
. TRBJ2-1 . TRBV19 CASSISRTGINNEQFF TGTGCCAGTAGTATCTCCCGGACTGGGATAAACAATGAGCAGTTCTTC
. TRBJ2-1 . TRBV25-1 CASSDPGLIYNEQFF TGTGCCAGCAGTGACCCGGGTCTCATCTACAATGAGCAGTTCTTC
few TRBJ2-5 TRBD1 TRBV24-1 CATSDTTGGQGARRETQYF TGTGCCACCAGTGACACCACGGGGGGACAGGGGGCGAGGAGGGAGACCCAGTACTTC
. TRBJ1-4 . TRBV19 CASSIQSGRGGEKLFF TGTGCCAGTAGTATCCAATCGGGACGGGGGGGTGAAAAACTGTTTTTT
. TRBJ2-3 TRBD2 TRBV11-3 CASSPRLGLAGSTDTQYF TGTGCCAGCAGCCCACGCCTGGGACTAGCGGGGAGCACAGATACGCAGTATTTT
. TRBJ1-1 TRBD1 TRBV7-2 CASSPRQGKTEAFF TGTGCCAGCAGCCCCCGACAGGGGAAGACTGAAGCTTTCTTT
. TRBJ2-6 . TRBV14 CASSKGRTRSSGANVLTF TGTGCCAGCAGCAAAGGGCGGACACGGTCCTCTGGGGCCAACGTCCTGACTTTC
. TRBJ1-1 TRBD1 TRBV15 CATSRGTGRTNTEAFF TGTGCCACCAGCCGAGGGACAGGGCGCACGAACACTGAAGCTTTCTTT
many TRBJ2-3 TRBD2 TRBV6-4 CASGGGTDTQYF TGTGCCAGCGGGGGGGGCACAGATACGCAGTATTTT
. TRBJ1-1 . TRBV19 CASSRAVGTNEAFF TGTGCCAGTAGTAGGGCCGTCGGGACAAATGAAGCTTTCTTT
. TRBJ2-3 TRBD2 TRBV4-3 CASSQVGGRSTDTQYF TGCGCCAGCAGCCAAGTGGGCGGGAGAAGCACAGATACGCAGTATTTT
. TRBJ1-1 TRBD1 TRBV30 CAWTQDRSNTEAFF TGTGCCTGGACCCAGGACAGGAGTAACACTGAAGCTTTCTTT
. TRBJ2-1 TRBD2 TRBV7-3 CASSLFAGALNEQFF TGTGCCAGCAGCTTATTCGCGGGAGCATTGAATGAGCAGTTCTTC
. TRBJ1-1 . TRBV27 CASHKIGQNTEAFF TGTGCCAGCCATAAAATCGGACAGAACACTGAAGCTTTCTTT